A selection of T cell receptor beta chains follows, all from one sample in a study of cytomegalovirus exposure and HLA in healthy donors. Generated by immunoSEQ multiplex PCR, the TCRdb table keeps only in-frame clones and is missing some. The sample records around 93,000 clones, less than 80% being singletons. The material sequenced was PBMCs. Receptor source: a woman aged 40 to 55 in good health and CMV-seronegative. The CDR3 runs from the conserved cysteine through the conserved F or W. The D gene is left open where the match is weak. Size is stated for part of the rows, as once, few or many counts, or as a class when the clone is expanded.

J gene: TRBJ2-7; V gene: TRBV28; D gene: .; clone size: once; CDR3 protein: CASSFRGGIGNEQYF; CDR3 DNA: TGTGCCAGCAGTTTTAGGGGGGGGATCGGGAACGAGCAGTACTTC
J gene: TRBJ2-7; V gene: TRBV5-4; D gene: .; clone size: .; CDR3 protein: CASRLGQPPYEQYF; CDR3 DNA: TGTGCCAGCAGACTTGGGCAGCCACCCTACGAGCAGTACTTC
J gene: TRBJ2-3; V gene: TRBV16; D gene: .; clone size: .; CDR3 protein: CASSQFAISDTQYF; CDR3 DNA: TGTGCCAGCAGCCAATTCGCGATTTCCGATACGCAGTATTTT
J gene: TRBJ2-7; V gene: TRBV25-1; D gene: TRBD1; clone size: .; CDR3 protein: CASSELGDSSYEQYF; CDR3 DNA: TGTGCCAGCAGTGAACTAGGGGACAGCTCCTACGAGCAGTACTTC
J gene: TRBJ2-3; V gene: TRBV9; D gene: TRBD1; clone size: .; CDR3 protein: CASSVYLGQVTDTQYF; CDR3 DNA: TGTGCCAGCAGCGTATATCTGGGACAGGTGACAGATACGCAGTATTTT
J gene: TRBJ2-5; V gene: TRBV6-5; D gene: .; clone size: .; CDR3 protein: CASSYSRIQETQYF; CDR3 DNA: TGTGCCAGCAGTTACTCTCGTATTCAAGAGACCCAGTACTTC
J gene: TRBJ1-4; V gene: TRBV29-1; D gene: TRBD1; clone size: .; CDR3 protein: CSVEDRARLFF; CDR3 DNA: TGCAGCGTTGAGGACAGGGCGAGGCTGTTTTTT
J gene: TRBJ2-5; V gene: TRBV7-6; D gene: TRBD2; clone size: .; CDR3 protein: CASSSIRTSGRETQYF; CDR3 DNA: TGTGCCAGCAGCTCCATAAGGACTAGCGGGAGAGAGACCCAGTACTTC
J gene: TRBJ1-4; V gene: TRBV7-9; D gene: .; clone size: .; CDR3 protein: CASTGGTGATNEKLFF; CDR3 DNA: TGTGCCAGCACCGGGGGGACTGGGGCAACTAATGAAAAACTGTTTTTT
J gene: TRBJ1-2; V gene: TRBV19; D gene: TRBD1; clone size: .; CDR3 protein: CASSPSGTGSGYTF; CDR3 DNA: TGTGCCAGTAGCCCATCCGGGACAGGGAGTGGCTACACCTTC
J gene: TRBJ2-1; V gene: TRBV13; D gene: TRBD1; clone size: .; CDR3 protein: CASSLAGTGGNEQFF; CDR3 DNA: TGTGCCAGCAGCTTAGCCGGGACAGGGGGCAATGAGCAGTTCTTC
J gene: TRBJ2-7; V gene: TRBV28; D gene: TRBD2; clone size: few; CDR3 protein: CASSFITPSGRAHEQYF; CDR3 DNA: TGTGCCAGCAGTTTTATAACCCCTAGCGGGAGGGCCCACGAGCAGTACTTC
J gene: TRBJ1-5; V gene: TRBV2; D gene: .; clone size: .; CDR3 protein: CASNGLYGQPQHF; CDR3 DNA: TGTGCCAGCAATGGACTTTACGGCCAGCCCCAGCATTTT
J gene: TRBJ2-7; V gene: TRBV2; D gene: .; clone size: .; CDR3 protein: CASNKQGYEQYF; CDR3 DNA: TGTGCCAGCAATAAACAGGGCTACGAGCAGTACTTC
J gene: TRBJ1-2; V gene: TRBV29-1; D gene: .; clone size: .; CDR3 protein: CSVDIGGNYGYTF; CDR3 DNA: TGCAGCGTCGATATCGGGGGAAACTATGGCTACACCTTC
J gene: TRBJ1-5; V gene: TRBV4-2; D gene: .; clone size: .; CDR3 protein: CASSQDEDGGQPQHF; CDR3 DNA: TGTGCCAGCAGCCAAGATGAGGACGGGGGTCAGCCCCAGCATTTT
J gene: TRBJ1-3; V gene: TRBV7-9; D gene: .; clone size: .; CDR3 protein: CASSLDLAGSGNTIYF; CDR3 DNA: TGTGCCAGCAGCTTGGACCTTGCAGGGTCCGGAAACACCATATATTTT
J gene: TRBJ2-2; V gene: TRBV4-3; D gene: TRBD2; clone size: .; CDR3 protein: CASSQEARLAVTGELFF; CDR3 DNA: TGCGCCAGCAGCCAAGAAGCGAGACTAGCGGTAACCGGGGAGCTGTTTTTT
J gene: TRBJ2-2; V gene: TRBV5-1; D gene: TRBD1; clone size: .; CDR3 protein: CASSPRTGGITGELFF; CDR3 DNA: TGCGCCAGCAGCCCTAGGACAGGGGGGATCACCGGGGAGCTGTTTTTT
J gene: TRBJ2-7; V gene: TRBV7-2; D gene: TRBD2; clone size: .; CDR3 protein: CASSFGLAGSSSSYEQYF; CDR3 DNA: TGTGCCAGCAGCTTCGGACTAGCGGGCTCCTCAAGCTCCTACGAGCAGTACTTC
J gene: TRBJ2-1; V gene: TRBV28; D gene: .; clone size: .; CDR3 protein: CASSSPGLSGNEQFF; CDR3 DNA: TGTGCCAGCAGTTCCCCGGGACTCAGTGGGAATGAGCAGTTCTTC
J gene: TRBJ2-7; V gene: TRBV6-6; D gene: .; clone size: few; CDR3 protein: CASSFRVAAISYEQYF; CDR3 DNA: TGTGCCAGCAGTTTTCGGGTCGCAGCTATCTCCTACGAGCAGTACTTC
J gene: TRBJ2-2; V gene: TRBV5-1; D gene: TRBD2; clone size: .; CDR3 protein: CASSPWTSGSRANTGELFF; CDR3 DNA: TGCGCCAGCAGCCCATGGACTAGCGGGAGTCGCGCGAACACCGGGGAGCTGTTTTTT
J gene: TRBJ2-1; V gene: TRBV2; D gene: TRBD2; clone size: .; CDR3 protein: CASSDPGGRAYNEQFF; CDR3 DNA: TGTGCCAGCAGTGATCCCGGCGGGAGGGCCTACAATGAGCAGTTCTTC
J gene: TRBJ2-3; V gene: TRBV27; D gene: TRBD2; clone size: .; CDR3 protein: CASSPGARGRITDTQYF; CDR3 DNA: TGTGCCAGCAGTCCGGGGGCTCGCGGGAGGATCACAGATACGCAGTATTTT
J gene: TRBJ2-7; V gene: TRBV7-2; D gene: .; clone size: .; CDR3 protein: CASSLALSGDEQYF; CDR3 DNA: TGTGCCAGCAGCTTAGCGCTGTCAGGGGACGAGCAGTACTTC
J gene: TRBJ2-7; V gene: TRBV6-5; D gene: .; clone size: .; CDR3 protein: CASSYGFGDTSYEQCF; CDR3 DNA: TGTGCCAGCAGTTACGGATTTGGGGACACCTCCTACGAGCAGTGCTTC
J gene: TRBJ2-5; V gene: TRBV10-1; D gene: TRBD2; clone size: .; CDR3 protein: CASSESGRVETQYF; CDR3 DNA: TGCGCCAGCAGTGAGTCGGGGAGGGTAGAGACCCAGTACTTC
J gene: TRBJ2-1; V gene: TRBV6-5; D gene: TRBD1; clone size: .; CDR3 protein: CASRSQGAFANEQFF; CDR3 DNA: TGTGCCAGCAGATCACAGGGGGCCTTCGCCAATGAGCAGTTCTTC
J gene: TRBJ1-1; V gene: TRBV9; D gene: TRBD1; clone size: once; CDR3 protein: CASSVIRDRDREAFF; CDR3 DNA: TGTGCCAGCAGCGTAATCCGGGACAGGGATCGTGAAGCTTTCTTT
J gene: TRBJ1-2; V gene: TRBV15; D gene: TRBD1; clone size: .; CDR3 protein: CATSSPFGTGGYGYTF; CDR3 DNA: TGTGCCACCAGTTCCCCCTTTGGGACAGGGGGCTATGGCTACACCTTC
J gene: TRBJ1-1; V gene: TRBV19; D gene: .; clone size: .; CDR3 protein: CASSIKTHTEAFF; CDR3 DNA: TGTGCCAGTAGTATAAAAACACATACTGAAGCTTTCTTT
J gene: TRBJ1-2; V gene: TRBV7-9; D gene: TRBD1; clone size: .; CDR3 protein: CASSLEGLDRDYGYTF; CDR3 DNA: TGTGCCAGCAGCTTAGAGGGCTTGGACAGGGACTATGGCTACACCTTC
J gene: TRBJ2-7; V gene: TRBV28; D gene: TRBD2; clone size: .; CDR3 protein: CASRDHSGSSYEQYF; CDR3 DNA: TGTGCCAGCAGGGACCACAGCGGGAGCTCCTACGAGCAGTACTTC
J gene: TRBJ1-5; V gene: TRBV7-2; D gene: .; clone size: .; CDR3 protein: CASSLERGRQPQHF; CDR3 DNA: TGTGCCAGCAGCTTAGAAAGGGGCAGGCAGCCCCAGCATTTT
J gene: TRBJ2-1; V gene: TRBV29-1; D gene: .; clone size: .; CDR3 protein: CSVSYRVNEQFF; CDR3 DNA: TGCAGCGTTTCCTACAGGGTAAATGAGCAGTTCTTC
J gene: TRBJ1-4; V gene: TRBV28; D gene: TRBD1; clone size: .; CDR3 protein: CASSPTGTNEKLFF; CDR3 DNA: TGTGCCAGCAGCCCGACAGGGACTAATGAAAAACTGTTTTTT
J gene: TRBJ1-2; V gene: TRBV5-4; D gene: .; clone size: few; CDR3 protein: CASSPARGTRYGYTF; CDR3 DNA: TGTGCCAGCAGCCCGGCGCGGGGAACTAGATATGGCTACACCTTC
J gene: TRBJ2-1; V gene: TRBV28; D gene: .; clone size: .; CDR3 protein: CASSLLGDEQFF; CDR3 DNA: TGTGCCAGCAGTTTGCTAGGGGATGAGCAGTTCTTC
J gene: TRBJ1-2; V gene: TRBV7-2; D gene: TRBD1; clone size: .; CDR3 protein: CASSLPGGLCGYTF; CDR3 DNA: TGTGCCAGCAGCTTACCAGGGGGCTTATGTGGCTACACCTTC
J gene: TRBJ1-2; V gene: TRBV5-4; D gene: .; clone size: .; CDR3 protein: CASSPAGVGGIGGYTF; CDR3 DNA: TGTGCCAGCAGCCCTGCGGGGGTGGGGGGGATTGGTGGCTACACCTTC
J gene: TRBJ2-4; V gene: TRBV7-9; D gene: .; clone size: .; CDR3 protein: CASSLALGRGNIQYF; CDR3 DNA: TGTGCCAGCAGCTTAGCCCTAGGGCGGGGAAACATTCAGTACTTC